The text below deals with one T cell receptor (beta chain). This sample was taken from a study of graft-versus-host responses after intestinal transplantation. V lost 1 base to trimming and J lost 10 bases, with 7 bases between them. The CDR3 covers 11 residues. Looked up from germline, CDR1 is ENHRY and CDR2 is SYGVKD. TCRdb's copy holds only in-frame clones and misses some; the assay was immunoSEQ multiplex PCR. The repertoire includes around 18,000 clones, roughly 94% of them detected once, and more than 0.6% sits in the top ten. The source was PBMCs, collected 23 days after intestinal transplant. This TCR derives from a human patient who received an intestinal transplant, so some T cells may come from the graft donor. The chain links TRBV10-3 to TRBJ1-1; possible D gene TRBD1, 6 bases. DNA of the CDR3: TGTGCCATCAGTGAGTTGACAGGAGCTTTCTTT. Amino acids: CAISELTGAFF.